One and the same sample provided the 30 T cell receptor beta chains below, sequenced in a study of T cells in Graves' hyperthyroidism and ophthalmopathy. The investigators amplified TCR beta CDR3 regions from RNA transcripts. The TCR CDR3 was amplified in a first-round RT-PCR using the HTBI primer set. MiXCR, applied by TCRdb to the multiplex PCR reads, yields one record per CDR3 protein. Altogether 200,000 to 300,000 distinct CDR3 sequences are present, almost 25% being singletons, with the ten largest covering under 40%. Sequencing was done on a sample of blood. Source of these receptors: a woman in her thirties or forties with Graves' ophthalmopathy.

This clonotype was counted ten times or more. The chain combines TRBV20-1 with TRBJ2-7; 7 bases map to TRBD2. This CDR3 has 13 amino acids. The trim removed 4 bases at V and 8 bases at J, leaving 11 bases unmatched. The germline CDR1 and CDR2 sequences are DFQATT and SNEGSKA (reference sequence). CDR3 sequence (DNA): TGCAGTGCTACACCCGCGGGAGCCACTCAGCAGTACTTC. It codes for CSATPAGATQQYF.

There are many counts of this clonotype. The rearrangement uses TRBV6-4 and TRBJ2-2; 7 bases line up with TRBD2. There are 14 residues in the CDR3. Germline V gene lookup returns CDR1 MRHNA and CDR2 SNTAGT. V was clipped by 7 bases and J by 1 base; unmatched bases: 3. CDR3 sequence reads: CASKSSGNTGELFF. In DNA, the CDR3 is TGTGCCAGCAAATCTAGCGGGAACACCGGGGAGCTGTTTTTT.

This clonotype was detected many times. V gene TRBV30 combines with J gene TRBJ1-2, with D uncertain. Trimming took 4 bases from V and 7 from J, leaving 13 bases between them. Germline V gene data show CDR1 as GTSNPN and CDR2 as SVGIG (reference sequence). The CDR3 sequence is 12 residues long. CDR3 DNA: TGTGCCTGGACGCGGAGGATAGGTGGCTACACCTTC. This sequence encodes CAWTRRIGGYTF.

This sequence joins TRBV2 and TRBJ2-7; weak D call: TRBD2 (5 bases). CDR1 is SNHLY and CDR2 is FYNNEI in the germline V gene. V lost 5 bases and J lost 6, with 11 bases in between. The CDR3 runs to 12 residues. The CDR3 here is CASSPDYSEQYF. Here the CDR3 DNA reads TGTGCCAGCAGTCCAGACTATTCCGAGCAGTACTTC.

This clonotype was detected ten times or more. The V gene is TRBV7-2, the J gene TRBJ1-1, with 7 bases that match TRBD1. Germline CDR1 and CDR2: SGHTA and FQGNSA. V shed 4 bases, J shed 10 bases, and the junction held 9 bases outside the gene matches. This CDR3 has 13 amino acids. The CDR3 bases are TGTGCCAGCAGCTCCACTCTCTCAGGGGGAGCTTTCTTT. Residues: CASSSTLSGGAFF. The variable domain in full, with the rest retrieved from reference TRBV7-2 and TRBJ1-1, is GAGVSQSPSNKVTEKGKDVELRCDPISGHTALYWYRQSLGQGLEFLIYFQGNSAPDKSGLPSDRFSAERTGGSVSTLTIQRTQQEDSAVYLCASSSTLSGGAFFGQGTRLTVV.

CDR3 DNA sequence: TGTGCCAGCAACCCGACAGCGAACACCGGGGAGCTGTTTTTT. This gives the protein CASNPTANTGELFF. The chain couples TRBV6-2 or TRBV6-3 to TRBJ2-2, with D possibly being TRBD1 (5 bases). Trimming cost V 7 bases and J 0 bases, with 9 bases left between them. Per germline, CDR1 MNHEY and CDR2 SVGEGT. The CDR3 sequence is 14 residues long.

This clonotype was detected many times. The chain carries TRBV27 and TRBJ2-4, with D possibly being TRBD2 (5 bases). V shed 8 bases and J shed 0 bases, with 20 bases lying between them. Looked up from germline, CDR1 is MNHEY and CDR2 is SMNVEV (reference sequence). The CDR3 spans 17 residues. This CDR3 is CASLRTGLLLAKNIQYF. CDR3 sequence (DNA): TGTGCCAGCCTAAGGACGGGATTATTACTAGCCAAAAACATTCAGTACTTC.

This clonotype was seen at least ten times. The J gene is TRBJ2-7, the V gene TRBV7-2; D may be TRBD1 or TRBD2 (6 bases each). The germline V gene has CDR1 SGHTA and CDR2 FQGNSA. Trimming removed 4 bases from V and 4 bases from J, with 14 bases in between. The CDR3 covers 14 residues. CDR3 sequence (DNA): TGTGCCAGCAGCTCTCTGGGGGGCGCGTACGAGCAGTACTTC. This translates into CASSSLGGAYEQYF.

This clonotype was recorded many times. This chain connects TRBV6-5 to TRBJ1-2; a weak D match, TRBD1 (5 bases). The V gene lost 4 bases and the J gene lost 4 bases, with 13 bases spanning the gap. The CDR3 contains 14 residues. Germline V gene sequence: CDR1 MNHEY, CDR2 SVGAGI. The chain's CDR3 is CASSSDRQIYGYTF. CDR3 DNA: TGTGCCAGCAGTTCCGATCGACAGATCTATGGCTACACCTTC.

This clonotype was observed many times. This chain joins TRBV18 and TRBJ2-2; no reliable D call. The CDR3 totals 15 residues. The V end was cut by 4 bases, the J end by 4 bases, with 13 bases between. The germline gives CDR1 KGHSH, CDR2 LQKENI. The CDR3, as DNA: TGTGCCAGCTCACTACCCACGGAAACCACCGGGGAGCTGTTTTTT. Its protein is CASSLPTETTGELFF.

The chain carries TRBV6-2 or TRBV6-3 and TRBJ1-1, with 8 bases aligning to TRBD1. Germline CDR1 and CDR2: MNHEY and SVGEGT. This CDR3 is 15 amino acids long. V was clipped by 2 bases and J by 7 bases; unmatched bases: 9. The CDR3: CASSYGQGSYVEAFF. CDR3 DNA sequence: TGTGCCAGCAGTTACGGACAGGGCTCCTACGTTGAAGCTTTCTTT.

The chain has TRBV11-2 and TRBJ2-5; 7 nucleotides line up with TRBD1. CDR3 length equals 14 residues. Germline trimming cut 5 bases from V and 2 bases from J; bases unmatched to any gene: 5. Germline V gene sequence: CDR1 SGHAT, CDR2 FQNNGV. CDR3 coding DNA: TGTGCCAGCAGCCGTGACAGGGAGCAAGAGACCCAGTACTTC. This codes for CASSRDREQETQYF.

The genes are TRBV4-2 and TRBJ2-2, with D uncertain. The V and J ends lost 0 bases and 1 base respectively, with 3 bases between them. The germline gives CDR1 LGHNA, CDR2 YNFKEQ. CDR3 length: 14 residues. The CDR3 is CASSQEKNTGELFF. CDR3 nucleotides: TGTGCCAGCAGCCAAGAAAAGAACACCGGGGAGCTGTTTTTT.

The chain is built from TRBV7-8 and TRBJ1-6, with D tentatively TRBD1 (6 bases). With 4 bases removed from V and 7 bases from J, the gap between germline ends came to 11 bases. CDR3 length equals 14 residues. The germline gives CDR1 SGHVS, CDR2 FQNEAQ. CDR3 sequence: CASSSDSLNSPLHF. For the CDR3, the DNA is TGTGCCAGCAGCTCGGACAGCTTGAATTCACCCCTCCACTTT.

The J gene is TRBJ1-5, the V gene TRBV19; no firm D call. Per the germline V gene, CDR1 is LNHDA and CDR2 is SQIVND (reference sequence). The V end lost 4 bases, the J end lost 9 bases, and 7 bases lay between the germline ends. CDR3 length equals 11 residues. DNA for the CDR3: TGTGCCAGTAGTACGTTACGGCCCCAGCATTTT. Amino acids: CASSTLRPQHF.

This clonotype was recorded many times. For the CDR3, the DNA is TGTGCCAGCAGACAGGGGGCGGGGAAGACCCAGTACTTC. Its translation: CASRQGAGKTQYF. This sequence joins TRBV2 and TRBJ2-5, with TRBD1 identical over 9 bases. The CDR3 loop spans 13 amino acids. Per the germline V gene, CDR1 is SNHLY and CDR2 is FYNNEI. Trimming took 6 bases from V and 6 from J; bases not matched to a gene: 5.

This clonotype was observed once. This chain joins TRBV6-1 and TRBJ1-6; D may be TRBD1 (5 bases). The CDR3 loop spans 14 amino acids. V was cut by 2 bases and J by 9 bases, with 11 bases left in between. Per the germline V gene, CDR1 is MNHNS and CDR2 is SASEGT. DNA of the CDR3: TGTGCCAGCAGTGAATGGGGCTTGGGTTCACCCCTCCACTTT. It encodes CASSEWGLGSPLHF.

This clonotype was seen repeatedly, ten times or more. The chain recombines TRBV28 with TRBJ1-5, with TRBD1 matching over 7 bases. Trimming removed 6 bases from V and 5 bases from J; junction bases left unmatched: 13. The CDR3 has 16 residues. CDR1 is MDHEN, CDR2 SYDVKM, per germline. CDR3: CASRTSLAGGYQPQHF. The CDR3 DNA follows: TGTGCCAGCAGGACAAGTCTCGCAGGGGGTTATCAGCCCCAGCATTTT.

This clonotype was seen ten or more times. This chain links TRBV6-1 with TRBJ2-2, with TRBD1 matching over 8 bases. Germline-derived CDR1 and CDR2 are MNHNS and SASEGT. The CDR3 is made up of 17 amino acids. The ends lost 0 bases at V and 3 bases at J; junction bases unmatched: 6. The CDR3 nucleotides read TGTGCCAGCAGTGAAGCGCGGGACAGGCTATACACCGGGGAGCTGTTTTTT. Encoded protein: CASSEARDRLYTGELFF.

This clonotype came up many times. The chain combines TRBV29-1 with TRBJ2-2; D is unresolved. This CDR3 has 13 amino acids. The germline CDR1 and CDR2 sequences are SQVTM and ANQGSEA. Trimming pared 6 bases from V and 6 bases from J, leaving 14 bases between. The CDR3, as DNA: TGCAGCGTGTCAAATGGTGGTGCCGGGGAGCTGTTTTTT. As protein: CSVSNGGAGELFF.

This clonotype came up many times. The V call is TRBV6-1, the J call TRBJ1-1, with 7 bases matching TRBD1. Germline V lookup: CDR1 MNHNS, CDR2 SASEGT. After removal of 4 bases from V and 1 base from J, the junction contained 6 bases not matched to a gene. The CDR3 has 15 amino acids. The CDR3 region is CASSAGTEPNTEAFF. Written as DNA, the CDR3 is TGTGCCAGCAGTGCCGGGACAGAACCGAACACTGAAGCTTTCTTT.

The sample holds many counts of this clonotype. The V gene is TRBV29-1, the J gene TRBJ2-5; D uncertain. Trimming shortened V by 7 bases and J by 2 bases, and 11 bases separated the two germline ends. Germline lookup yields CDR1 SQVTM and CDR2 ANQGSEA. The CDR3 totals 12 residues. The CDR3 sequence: CSAELGQETQYF. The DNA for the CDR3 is TGCAGCGCCGAGCTAGGGCAAGAGACCCAGTACTTC.

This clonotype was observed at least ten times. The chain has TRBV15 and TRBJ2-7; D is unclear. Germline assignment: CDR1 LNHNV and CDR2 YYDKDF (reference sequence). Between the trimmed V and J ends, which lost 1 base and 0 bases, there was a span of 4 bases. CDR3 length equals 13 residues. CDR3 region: CATSRGVSYEQYF. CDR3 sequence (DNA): TGTGCCACCAGCAGAGGAGTCTCCTACGAGCAGTACTTC. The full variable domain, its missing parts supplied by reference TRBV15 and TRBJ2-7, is DAMVIQNPRYQVTQFGKPVTLSCSQTLNHNVMYWYQQKSSQAPKLLFHYYDKDFNNEADTPDNFQSRRPNTSFCFLDIRSPGLGDTAMYLCATSRGVSYEQYFGPGTRLTVT.

CDR3 DNA: TGTGCCAGCAGTTTAGGCAGTTCCAACTCTGGGGCCAACGTCCTGACTTTC. This translates into CASSLGSSNSGANVLTF. This rearrangement joins TRBV6-5 to TRBJ2-6; the D is unclear. The V and J ends lost 4 bases and 0 bases respectively, with 13 bases between them. The CDR3 sequence is 17 residues long. CDR1 is MNHEY, CDR2 SVGAGI, per germline.

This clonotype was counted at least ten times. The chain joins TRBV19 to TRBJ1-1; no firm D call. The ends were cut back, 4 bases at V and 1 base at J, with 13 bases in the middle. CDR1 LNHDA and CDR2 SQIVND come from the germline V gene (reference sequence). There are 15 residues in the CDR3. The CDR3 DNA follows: TGTGCCAGTAGTACCCTGGGAGACAAGAACACTGAAGCTTTCTTT. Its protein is CASSTLGDKNTEAFF.

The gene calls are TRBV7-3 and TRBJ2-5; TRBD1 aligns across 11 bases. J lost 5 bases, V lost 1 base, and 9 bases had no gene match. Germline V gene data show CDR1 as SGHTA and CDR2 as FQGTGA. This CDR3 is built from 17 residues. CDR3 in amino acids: CASSLRPPGTGGETQYF. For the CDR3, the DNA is TGTGCCAGCAGCTTAAGACCCCCCGGGACAGGGGGGGAGACCCAGTACTTC.

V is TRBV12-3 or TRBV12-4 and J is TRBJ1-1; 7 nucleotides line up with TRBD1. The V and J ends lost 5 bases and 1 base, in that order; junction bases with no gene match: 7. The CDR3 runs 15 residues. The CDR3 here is CASSRPTGPNTEAFF. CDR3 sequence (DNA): TGTGCCAGCAGTAGACCGACAGGGCCGAACACTGAAGCTTTCTTT.

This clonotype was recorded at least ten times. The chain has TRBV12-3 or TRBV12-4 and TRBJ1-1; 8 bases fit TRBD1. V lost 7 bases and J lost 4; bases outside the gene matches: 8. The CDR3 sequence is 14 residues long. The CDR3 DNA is TGTGCCAGCACCCAGGGGGCGCGGAGCACTGAAGCTTTCTTT. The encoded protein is CASTQGARSTEAFF.

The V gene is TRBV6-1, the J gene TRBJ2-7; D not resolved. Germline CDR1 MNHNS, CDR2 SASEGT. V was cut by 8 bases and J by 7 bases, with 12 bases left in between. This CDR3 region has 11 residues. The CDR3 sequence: CASGHPGEQYF. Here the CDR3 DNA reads TGTGCCAGCGGCCACCCGGGTGAGCAGTACTTC.

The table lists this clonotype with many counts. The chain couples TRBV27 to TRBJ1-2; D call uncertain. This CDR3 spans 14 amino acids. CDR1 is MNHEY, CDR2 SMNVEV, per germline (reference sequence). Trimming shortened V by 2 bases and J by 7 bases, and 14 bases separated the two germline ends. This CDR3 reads CASSLKEGIGGYTF. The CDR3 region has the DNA TGTGCCAGCAGTTTAAAGGAAGGGATTGGTGGCTACACCTTC.